These 22 T cell receptor beta chains came from one sample sequenced in a study of blood T cell repertoires in COVID-19. Using immunoSEQ multiplex PCR, the repertoire was profiled, and TCRdb retains in-frame clones only, with some absent. Of 200,000 to 250,000 clones listed, 60% to 85% are singletons. Sequenced material: peripheral blood. These TCRs come from an older woman with acute or convalescent COVID-19.

The DNA for the CDR3 is TGCGCCAGCAGCTTGGCTCGGGCGGCGGGACTAGCGGGAGATGAGCAGTTCTTC. This gives the protein CASSLARAAGLAGDEQFF. This chain links TRBV5-1 with TRBJ2-1; 14 bases fit TRBD2. V was pared by 0 bases and J by 8 bases, with 10 bases of the junction left unmatched. This CDR3 contains 18 residues. CDR1 is SGHRS and CDR2 is YFSETQ in the germline V gene. The variable domain in full, with the rest retrieved from reference TRBV5-1 and TRBJ2-1, is KAGVTQTPRYLIKTRGQQVTLSCSPISGHRSVSWYQQTPGQGLQFLFEYFSETQRNKGNFPGRFSGRQFSNSRSEMNVSTLELGDSALYLCASSLARAAGLAGDEQFFGPGTRLTVL.

The chain combines TRBV15 with TRBJ2-5; tentatively, D is TRBD1 (5 bases). Germline CDR1 is LNHNV and CDR2 is YYDKDF (reference sequence). This CDR3 contains 13 residues. V shed 1 base and J shed 5 bases, with 8 bases lying between them. CDR3 amino acids: CATSRGGEETQYF. CDR3 in DNA: TGTGCCACCAGCAGAGGGGGCGAGGAGACCCAGTACTTC.

The chain is built from TRBV18 and TRBJ2-3; D may be TRBD1 (5 bases). Germline CDR1 reads KGHSH; CDR2 reads LQKENI. The CDR3 spans 14 residues. Trimming left V 6 bases short and J 0 bases short, with 10 bases between. DNA for the CDR3: TGTGCCAGCTCCCAGGGCCCTAGCACAGATACGCAGTATTTT. This encodes CASSQGPSTDTQYF.

The rearrangement uses TRBV10-3 and TRBJ1-3; TRBD1 matches 9 bases. The CDR3 covers 16 residues. In germline, CDR1 is ENHRY, CDR2 SYGVKD. J lost 0 bases, V lost 3 bases, and 3 bases had no gene match. CDR3 protein: CAISDPTGGSGNTIYF. The CDR3 DNA follows: TGTGCCATCAGTGACCCGACAGGGGGCTCTGGAAACACCATATATTTT.

The chain has TRBV5-4 and TRBJ2-4; 11 nucleotides line up with TRBD2. The J segment lost 1 base and the V segment lost 4 bases, leaving 10 bases of the junction unmatched. CDR1 SGHNT and CDR2 YYREEE come from the germline V gene (reference sequence). The CDR3 is 18 amino acids. The CDR3 reads CASSLGGVAGGAKNIQYF. Written as DNA, the CDR3 is TGTGCCAGCAGCCTCGGCGGGGTAGCGGGAGGGGCCAAAAACATTCAGTACTTC.

The chain combines TRBV3-1 (or the pseudogene TRBV3-2) with TRBJ2-1; 12 positions agree with TRBD2. Germline V gives CDR1 LGHDT, CDR2 YNNKEL (reference sequence). The V segment lost 4 bases and the J segment 9 bases; nucleotides outside the gene matches: 10. The CDR3 contains 16 residues. The CDR3 bases are TGTGCCAGCAGCCTCCTGACTAGCGGGAGAGTTGGTGAGCAGTTCTTC. It encodes CASSLLTSGRVGEQFF.

V is TRBV5-3 and J is TRBJ2-1, with 8 bases aligning to TRBD2. TRBV5-3 is an ORF, and what it does is uncertain. The CDR3 totals 15 residues. V shed 0 bases and J 5 bases; nucleotides not matched to a gene: 4. In DNA, the CDR3 is TGTGCCAGAAGCTTGGTAGTAGCGGGGCACAATGAGCAGTTCTTC. The encoded protein is CARSLVVAGHNEQFF.

This chain uses TRBV1 with TRBJ2-7; the DNA was not compared with TRBD1, the D call given in the table. TRBV1 is noted as a pseudogene. This CDR3 has 15 residues. The CDR3 region has the DNA TGCACCAGCAGCCGGAGCCGGGACAGGGATTACGAGCAGTACTTC. Protein sequence: CTSSRSRDRDYEQYF.

The CDR3 bases are TGTGCCACCAGTGTTTCGGGAGGGGGCTACAATGAGCAGTTCTTC. Protein product: CATSVSGGGYNEQFF. The chain uses TRBV24-1 and TRBJ2-1, with 8 bases aligning to TRBD2. The CDR3 length is 15 residues. Germline lookup yields CDR1 KGHDR and CDR2 SFDVKD. V shed 5 bases, J shed 3 bases, and the junction held 5 bases outside the gene matches.

This CDR3 reads CASSHLPTVGRQPQHF. In DNA, the CDR3 is TGTGCCAGCAGCCATCTACCGACAGTGGGAAGACAGCCCCAGCATTTT. The V call is TRBV7-2, the J call TRBJ1-5; possible D gene TRBD1, 5 bases. The CDR3 runs 16 residues. Germline values: CDR1 SGHTA, CDR2 FQGNSA. V was clipped by 5 bases and J by 7 bases, with 21 bases between them. Full variable domain (remainder filled in from reference TRBV7-2 and TRBJ1-5): GAGVSQSPSNKVTEKGKDVELRCDPISGHTALYWYRQSLGQGLEFLIYFQGNSAPDKSGLPSDRFSAERTGGSVSTLTIQRTQQEDSAVYLCASSHLPTVGRQPQHFGDGTRLSIL.

V gene TRBV6-5 combines with J gene TRBJ2-5; D is unresolved. The V and J ends lost 5 bases and 5 bases respectively, with 9 bases between them. The length of the CDR3 is 12 residues. Germline V gene data show CDR1 as MNHEY and CDR2 as SVGAGI. CDR3: CASSPNRETQYF. Written as DNA, the CDR3 is TGTGCCAGCAGTCCCAATCGGGAGACCCAGTACTTC.

The rearrangement joins TRBV19 to TRBJ1-2; the D gene is possibly TRBD1 (5 bases). Per germline, CDR1 LNHDA and CDR2 SQIVND (reference sequence). This CDR3 spans 12 amino acids. DNA of the CDR3: TGTGCAGAAAAAGGGGCGGAATATGGCTACACCTTC. Translated, it gives CAEKGAEYGYTF. Full variable domain (rest looked up from reference TRBV19 and TRBJ1-2): DGGITQSPKYLFRKEGQNVTLSCEQNLNHDAMYWYRQDPGQGLRLIYYSQIVNDFQKGDIAEGYSVSREKKESFPLTVTSAQKNPTAFYLCAEKGAEYGYTFGSGTRLTVV.

The V gene is TRBV2, the J gene TRBJ1-1; 7 nucleotides line up with TRBD1. The V and J ends lost 2 bases and 1 base, in that order; junction bases with no gene match: 7. Germline assignment: CDR1 SNHLY and CDR2 FYNNEI. The CDR3 length is 16 residues. CDR3 sequence reads: CASSERGRGANTEAFF. Written as DNA, the CDR3 is TGTGCCAGCAGTGAAAGGGGCAGGGGGGCGAACACTGAAGCTTTCTTT.

The rearrangement links TRBV19 to TRBJ2-2, with 7 positions matching TRBD1. The junction had 4 bases not matched to a gene; V was cut back by 7 bases and J by 2 bases. Germline lookup yields CDR1 LNHDA and CDR2 SQIVND (reference sequence). The CDR3 has 14 amino acids. CDR3: CASNDRVNTGELFF. The CDR3 DNA is TGTGCCAGTAACGACAGGGTAAACACCGGGGAGCTGTTTTTT.

V and J are TRBV5-4 and TRBJ2-3; 9 bases line up with TRBD2. The V and J ends lost 6 bases and 2 bases, in that order; junction bases with no gene match: 4. The CDR3 loop spans 14 amino acids. Germline V gene data show CDR1 as SGHNT and CDR2 as YYREEE (reference sequence). CDR3 sequence (DNA): TGTGCCAGCACCCTAGCGGGGCCCACAGATACGCAGTATTTT. Translated, it gives CASTLAGPTDTQYF.

V gene TRBV6-5 combines with J gene TRBJ2-1, with D perhaps matching TRBD1 (6 bases). From germline, CDR1 is MNHEY and CDR2 SVGAGI. The CDR3 covers 15 residues. Trimming removed 6 bases from V and 4 bases from J, with 16 bases in between. This CDR3 is CASSRNRDRYNEQFF. In DNA, the CDR3 is TGTGCCAGCAGCCGAAACAGGGATCGATACAATGAGCAGTTCTTC.

This chain connects TRBV5-5 to TRBJ2-7; 7 nucleotides match TRBD1. CDR3 length equals 13 residues. The V gene end was trimmed by 3 bases and the J gene end by 5 bases; junction bases not matched to a gene: 5. CDR1 is SGHKS, CDR2 YYEKEE, per germline (reference sequence). As DNA, the CDR3 is TGTGCCAGCAGCTGGGACAGCGTCAACGAGCAGTACTTC. It codes for CASSWDSVNEQYF. The variable domain in full, with the rest retrieved from reference TRBV5-5 and TRBJ2-7, is DAGVTQSPTHLIKTRGQQVTLRCSPISGHKSVSWYQQVLGQGPQFIFQYYEKEERGRGNFPDRFSARQFPNYSSELNVNALLLGDSALYLCASSWDSVNEQYFGPGTRLTVT.

CDR3 nucleotide sequence: TGTGCCAGCAGTTTGACTACTCCATTCCCGGATCTCTACGAGCAGTACTTC. It is translated as CASSLTTPFPDLYEQYF. This chain joins TRBV28 and TRBJ2-7; tentative D call: TRBD2 (5 bases). The CDR3 consists of 17 residues. The germline V gene has CDR1 MDHEN and CDR2 SYDVKM. V was clipped by 3 bases and J by 3 bases, with 21 bases between them.

This chain connects TRBV24-1 to TRBJ1-2, with 9 bases lining up with TRBD1. This CDR3 spans 14 amino acids. J lost 8 bases, V lost 4 bases, and 7 bases had no gene match. Germline values: CDR1 KGHDR, CDR2 SFDVKD. In DNA form, the CDR3 reads TGTGCCACCAGTGACCGCGACAGGGGGAACGGCTACACCTTC. Protein: CATSDRDRGNGYTF.

V is TRBV2 and J is TRBJ1-2; 7 bases map to TRBD1. Germline lookup yields CDR1 SNHLY and CDR2 FYNNEI. Germline trimming cut 9 bases from V and 7 bases from J; bases unmatched to any gene: 14. The CDR3 extends over 14 amino acids. Written as DNA, the CDR3 is TGTGCCAGTATTAAAGAGGAGGGGGCGGGTGGCTACACCTTC. Its protein product is CASIKEEGAGGYTF.

This clone was detected a few times. The V and J genes are TRBV18 and TRBJ2-5; 9 positions agree with TRBD1. Germline CDR1 KGHSH, CDR2 LQKENI. The ends lost 4 bases at V and 5 bases at J; junction bases unmatched: 8. The CDR3 is 15 residues long. CDR3 DNA sequence: TGTGCCAGCTCACTAGACAGGGGGAGGTCGGAGACCCAGTACTTC. This codes for CASSLDRGRSETQYF.

This clone is a singleton in its sample. The rearrangement uses TRBV4-1 and TRBJ1-2; TRBD1 aligns across 8 bases. V lost 1 base, J lost 3 bases, and 10 bases stayed unmatched. The germline CDR1 and CDR2 sequences are MGHRA and YSYEKL. The CDR3 extends over 17 amino acids. CDR3: CASSQAPWTGLDYGYTF. The CDR3 coding sequence is TGCGCCAGCAGCCAAGCCCCCTGGACAGGGCTCGACTATGGCTACACCTTC.